Presented here are 17 T cell receptor beta chains from one specimen sequenced in a study of blood T cell repertoires in COVID-19. Profiling relied on immunoSEQ multiplex PCR, and the TCRdb table lists in-frame clones only, not all of them. The data show roughly 390,000 clones, with about 85% seen just once and 3.5% to 4% held by the top ten. The specimen was peripheral blood. These receptors all stem from a young woman with acute or convalescent COVID-19.

The V gene is TRBV11-2, the J gene TRBJ1-1; D gene ambiguous. The germline V gene has CDR1 SGHAT and CDR2 FQNNGV. Trimming removed 0 bases at V and 3 bases at J, with 8 bases between. The CDR3 totals 14 residues. The CDR3 protein is CASSLDPTDTEAFF. The CDR3 DNA sequence: TGTGCCAGCAGCTTAGATCCAACAGACACTGAAGCTTTCTTT.

The chain couples TRBV11-2 to TRBJ2-1, with D possibly being TRBD2 (6 bases). In germline, CDR1 is SGHAT, CDR2 FQNNGV. V was cut by 3 bases and J by 7 bases, with 16 bases left in between. The CDR3 contains 15 residues. The DNA of the CDR3 is TGTGCCAGCAGCTTCGGGACTCGGCGTTGGAATGAGCAGTTCTTC. It yields the protein CASSFGTRRWNEQFF.

The gene calls are TRBV6-2 or TRBV6-3 and TRBJ1-5; D might be TRBD1 (5 bases). CDR3 length equals 13 residues. Germline CDR1 and CDR2: MNHEY and SVGEGT. Between the trimmed V and J ends, which lost 5 bases and 9 bases, there was a span of 14 bases. CDR3 amino acids: CASSVLQGGPQHF. CDR3 DNA: TGTGCCAGCAGTGTACTTCAGGGAGGGCCCCAGCATTTT.

This clone was seen a few times. Here the CDR3 reads CASSQLTGSGYTF. The CDR3 bases are TGTGCCAGCAGTCAATTGACAGGGTCTGGCTACACCTTC. V and J are TRBV28 and TRBJ1-2; TRBD1 matches 7 bases. The CDR3 consists of 13 residues. V trimming: 5 bases; J trimming: 7 bases; junction bases outside the gene matches: 7. CDR1 and CDR2 from the germline V gene are MDHEN and SYDVKM.

This clone appeared a single time. J is TRBJ1-5 and V is TRBV6-2 or TRBV6-3; 7 nucleotides match TRBD1. V lost 5 bases and J lost 2; bases outside the gene matches: 12. The CDR3 extends over 17 amino acids. Germline CDR1 is MNHEY and CDR2 is SVGEGT. The CDR3 DNA is TGTGCCAGCAGTCCATCGACAGGGACGGGGGGCAATCAGCCCCAGCATTTT. This sequence encodes CASSPSTGTGGNQPQHF.

The genes are TRBV5-8 and TRBJ2-1; TRBD2 matches 13 bases. This CDR3 contains 18 residues. The germline gives CDR1 SGHTS, CDR2 YDEGEE. V trimming: 4 bases; J trimming: 4 bases; junction bases outside the gene matches: 11. This chain's CDR3 is CASSLQAGLAGSYNEQFF. CDR3 bases: TGTGCCAGCAGCCTGCAGGCGGGACTAGCGGGGTCTTACAATGAGCAGTTCTTC. Supplemented by reference TRBV5-8 and TRBJ2-1, the full variable domain reads EAGVTQSPTHLIKTRGQQATLRCSPISGHTSVYWYQQALGLGLQFLLWYDEGEERNRGNFPPRFSGRQFPNYSSELNVNALELEDSALYLCASSLQAGLAGSYNEQFFGPGTRLTVL.

CDR3 nucleotides: TGTGCCAGCAGTTACAGGGGGATCGGGGCCAACGTCCTGACTTTC. Encoded protein: CASSYRGIGANVLTF. The genes are TRBV6-5 and TRBJ2-6, with D possibly TRBD1 on 6 matching bases. This CDR3 has 15 amino acids. Germline CDR1 and CDR2: MNHEY and SVGAGI. V was cut by 2 bases and J by 4 bases, with 9 bases left in between.

DNA for the CDR3: TGTGCCAGCAGCGGGTCTACCTACGAGCAGTACTTC. It codes for CASSGSTYEQYF. This rearrangement joins TRBV9 to TRBJ2-7; the D is unclear. This CDR3 has 12 amino acids. V lost 3 bases, J lost 2 bases, and 6 bases lay in between. CDR1 SGDLS and CDR2 YYNGEE come from the germline V gene.

This clone was picked up one time. The CDR3: CASSLLAGPNNEQFF. The CDR3 region has the DNA TGTGCCAGCAGCTTACTAGCGGGGCCGAATAATGAGCAGTTCTTC. This chain uses TRBV7-3 with TRBJ2-1; TRBD2 matches 9 bases. The J segment lost 7 bases and the V segment lost 2 bases, leaving 6 bases of the junction unmatched. Germline values: CDR1 SGHTA, CDR2 FQGTGA. The CDR3 length is 15 residues.

J is TRBJ1-1 and V is TRBV24-1, with unresolved D. Germline V gene data show CDR1 as KGHDR and CDR2 as SFDVKD. The CDR3 runs 13 residues. V lost 5 bases, J lost 2 bases, and 8 bases lay in between. The CDR3, as DNA: TGTGCCACCAGTGCGGGTTCTAACACTGAAGCTTTCTTT. It yields the protein CATSAGSNTEAFF.

This clone was counted once. The V and J genes are TRBV6-5 and TRBJ1-1, with 7 nucleotides matching TRBD1. V shed 6 bases, J shed 10 bases, and the junction held 11 bases outside the gene matches. Germline loops: CDR1 MNHEY, CDR2 SVGAGI. This CDR3 region has 13 residues. CDR3 sequence reads: CASRPTGPGGAFF. CDR3 coding DNA: TGTGCCAGCAGGCCGACAGGGCCCGGAGGAGCTTTCTTT.

The chain carries TRBV29-1 and TRBJ2-7; TRBD1 matches 12 bases. V was clipped by 2 bases and J by 7 bases; unmatched bases: 6. There are 14 residues in the CDR3. Germline CDR1 is SQVTM and CDR2 is ANQGSEA. CDR3 loop: CSVEKGQGAGEQYF. The CDR3, as DNA: TGCAGCGTTGAAAAGGGACAGGGGGCCGGTGAGCAGTACTTC.

The chain combines TRBV5-4 with TRBJ1-1; maybe TRBD1 (6 bases). CDR1 and CDR2 from the germline V gene are SGHNT and YYREEE (reference sequence). The V gene lost 5 bases and the J gene lost 1 base, with 21 bases spanning the gap. The CDR3 consists of 17 residues. The CDR3 is CASSSMGQGLENTEAFF. The CDR3 DNA follows: TGTGCCAGCAGTTCAATGGGGCAGGGGTTAGAGAACACTGAAGCTTTCTTT.

This chain joins TRBV30 and TRBJ2-1; TRBD1 aligns across 10 bases. Trimming at V came to 2 bases and at J to 4 bases, leaving 8 bases not matched to a gene. The CDR3 has 16 amino acids. CDR1 and CDR2 (germline): GTSNPN, SVGIG (reference sequence). The DNA for the CDR3 is TGTGCCTGGAGTCGGGGAGACAGGGGGCTGTACAATGAGCAGTTCTTC. Amino acids: CAWSRGDRGLYNEQFF.

The V and J genes are TRBV24-1 and TRBJ2-7, with TRBD1 as a possible D gene (6 bases). The CDR3 extends over 13 amino acids. Germline CDR1 is KGHDR and CDR2 is SFDVKD. Trimming cost V 6 bases and J 9 bases, with 17 bases left between them. The CDR3 spells CATSTRDNSWQYF. For the CDR3, the DNA is TGTGCCACCAGTACCCGGGACAACTCTTGGCAGTACTTC.

The gene calls are TRBV9 and TRBJ2-2; 9 nucleotides align to TRBD1. Germline V gene lookup returns CDR1 SGDLS and CDR2 YYNGEE. The junction had 8 bases not matched to a gene; V was cut back by 1 base and J by 1 base. CDR3 length equals 18 residues. The CDR3 reads CASSVLVPTGGNTGELFF. DNA for the CDR3: TGTGCCAGCAGCGTACTGGTTCCGACAGGGGGGAACACCGGGGAGCTGTTTTTT.

The genes are TRBV28 and TRBJ2-7; 10 positions agree with TRBD1. CDR3 length: 14 amino acids. From germline, CDR1 is MDHEN and CDR2 SYDVKM. V lost 3 bases, J lost 5 bases, and 4 bases stayed unmatched. In DNA, the CDR3 is TGTGCCAGCAGTTTCCGGGACAGGGGCCACGAGCAGTACTTC. It codes for CASSFRDRGHEQYF.